This T cell receptor beta chain is from a study of blood T cell repertoires in COVID-19. Method: immunoSEQ multiplex PCR; TCRdb's copy keeps in-frame clones and lacks some. Here the sample spans about 150,000 clones, more than 70% being singletons. The V gene's germline CDR1 is SGHTA and CDR2 FQGNSA. The length of the CDR3 is 16 residues. V was pared by 1 base and J by 5 bases, with 17 bases between. Sequenced input: peripheral blood. This chain connects TRBV7-2 to TRBJ2-5; tentative D call: TRBD1 (7 bases). The sequence was obtained from a man aged 60 to 75 with active or convalescent COVID-19. The CDR3 region has the DNA TGTGCCAGCAGCTTAGGGGACAGCCCTGGGGGGGAGACCCAGTACTTC. Translated: CASSLGDSPGGETQYF.